Described below is a single T cell receptor (beta chain) sequence and its context. The entry originates in a study of blood T cell repertoires in COVID-19. In the authors' workflow: Reference gene primer amplification gave estimated nucleated cell counts. Clones were read by immunoSEQ multiplex PCR, and TCRdb kept only the in-frame ones, dropping some. That table furnishes V, J and clone size, whereas the DNA furnished D and trimming. The sample includes around 100,000 clones, over 65% seen only once; the top ten take roughly 12%. V shed 3 bases and J 1 base; nucleotides not matched to a gene: 8. Germline lookup yields CDR1 GTSNPN and CDR2 SVGIG (reference sequence). CDR3 length: 16 residues.

The chain links TRBV30 to TRBJ1-3; 8 nucleotides match TRBD1. The source of this sequence is a human donor in a cohort sampled during active COVID-19. The source material was peripheral blood. CDR3 loop: CAWRLTGEGSGNTIYF. The CDR3 DNA reads TGTGCCTGGAGATTGACAGGGGAAGGGTCTGGAAACACCATATATTTT.